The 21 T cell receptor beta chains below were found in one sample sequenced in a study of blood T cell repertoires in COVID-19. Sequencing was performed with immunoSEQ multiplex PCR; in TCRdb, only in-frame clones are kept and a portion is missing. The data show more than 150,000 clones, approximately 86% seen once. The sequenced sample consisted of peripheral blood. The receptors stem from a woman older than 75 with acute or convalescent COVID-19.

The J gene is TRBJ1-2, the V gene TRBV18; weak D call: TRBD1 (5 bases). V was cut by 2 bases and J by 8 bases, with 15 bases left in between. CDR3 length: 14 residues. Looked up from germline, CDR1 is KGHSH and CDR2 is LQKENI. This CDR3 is CASSPGQGIWGYTF. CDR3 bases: TGTGCCAGCTCACCAGGGCAGGGAATTTGGGGCTACACCTTC.

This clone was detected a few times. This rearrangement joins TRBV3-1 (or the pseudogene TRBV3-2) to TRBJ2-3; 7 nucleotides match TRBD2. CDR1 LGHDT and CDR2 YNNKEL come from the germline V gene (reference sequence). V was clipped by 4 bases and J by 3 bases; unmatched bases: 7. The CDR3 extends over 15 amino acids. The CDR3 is CASSPLAVVTDTQYF. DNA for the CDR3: TGTGCCAGCAGCCCTCTAGCGGTGGTTACAGATACGCAGTATTTT.

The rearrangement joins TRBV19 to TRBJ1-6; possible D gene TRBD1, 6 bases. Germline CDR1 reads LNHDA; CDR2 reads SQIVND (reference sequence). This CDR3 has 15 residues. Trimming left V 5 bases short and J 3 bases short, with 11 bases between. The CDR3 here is CASSADSGYNSPLHF. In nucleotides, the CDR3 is TGTGCCAGTAGTGCGGACAGTGGCTATAATTCACCCCTCCACTTT. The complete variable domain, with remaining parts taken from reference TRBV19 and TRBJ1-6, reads DGGITQSPKYLFRKEGQNVTLSCEQNLNHDAMYWYRQDPGQGLRLIYYSQIVNDFQKGDIAEGYSVSREKKESFPLTVTSAQKNPTAFYLCASSADSGYNSPLHFGNGTRLTVT.

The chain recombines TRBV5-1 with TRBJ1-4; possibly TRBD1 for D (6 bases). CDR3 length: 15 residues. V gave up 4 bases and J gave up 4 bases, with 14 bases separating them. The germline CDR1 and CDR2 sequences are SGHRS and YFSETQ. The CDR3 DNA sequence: TGCGCCAGCAGCGGGGTGGGGGCTGTTAATGAAAAACTGTTTTTT. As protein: CASSGVGAVNEKLFF.

In DNA form, the CDR3 reads TGTGCCTGGAAGGTTAGCGGGAGTTTAACCGGGGAGCTGTTTTTT. Encoded protein: CAWKVSGSLTGELFF. The V gene is TRBV30, the J gene TRBJ2-2; 9 bases fit TRBD2. CDR1 is GTSNPN and CDR2 is SVGIG in the germline V gene (reference sequence). The CDR3 length is 15 residues. V lost 4 bases, J lost 5 bases, and 8 bases stayed unmatched.

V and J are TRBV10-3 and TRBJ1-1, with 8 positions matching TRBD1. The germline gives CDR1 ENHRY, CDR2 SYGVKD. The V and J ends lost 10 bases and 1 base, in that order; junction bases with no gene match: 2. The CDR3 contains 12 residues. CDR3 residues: CASGTGNTEAFF. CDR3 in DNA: TGTGCCAGCGGGACAGGGAACACTGAAGCTTTCTTT.

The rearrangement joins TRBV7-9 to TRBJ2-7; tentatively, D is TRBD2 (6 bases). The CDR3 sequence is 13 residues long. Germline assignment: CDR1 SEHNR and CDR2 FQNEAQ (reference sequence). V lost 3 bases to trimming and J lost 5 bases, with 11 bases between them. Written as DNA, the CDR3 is TGTGCCAGCAGCTTCGGGGGAAGCGACGAGCAGTACTTC. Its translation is CASSFGGSDEQYF.

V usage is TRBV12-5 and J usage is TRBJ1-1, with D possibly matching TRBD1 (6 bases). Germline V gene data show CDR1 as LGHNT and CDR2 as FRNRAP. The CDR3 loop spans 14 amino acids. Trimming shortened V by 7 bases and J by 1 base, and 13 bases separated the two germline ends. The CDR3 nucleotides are TGTGCTAGTGCTCCACAGGGATCGAACACTGAAGCTTTCTTT. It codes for CASAPQGSNTEAFF.

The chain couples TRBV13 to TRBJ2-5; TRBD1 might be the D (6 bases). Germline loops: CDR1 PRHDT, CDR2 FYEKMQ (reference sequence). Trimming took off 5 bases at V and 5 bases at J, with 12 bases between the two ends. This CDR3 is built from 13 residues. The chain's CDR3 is CASSRQVGETQYF. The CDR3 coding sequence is TGTGCCAGCAGCCGACAGGTAGGGGAGACCCAGTACTTC.

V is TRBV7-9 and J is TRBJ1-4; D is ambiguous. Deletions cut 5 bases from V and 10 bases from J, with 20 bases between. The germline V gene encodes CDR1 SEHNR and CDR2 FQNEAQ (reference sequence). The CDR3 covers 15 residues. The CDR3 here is CASSHPRFPPGKLFF. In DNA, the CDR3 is TGTGCCAGCAGCCACCCCCGGTTCCCACCAGGAAAACTGTTTTTT.

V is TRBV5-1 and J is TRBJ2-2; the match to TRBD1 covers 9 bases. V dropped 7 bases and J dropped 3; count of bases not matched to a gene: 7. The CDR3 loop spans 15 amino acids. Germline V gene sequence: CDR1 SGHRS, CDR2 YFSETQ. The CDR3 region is CASRGDRDYTGELFF. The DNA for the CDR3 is TGCGCCAGCCGAGGGGACAGGGATTACACCGGGGAGCTGTTTTTT.

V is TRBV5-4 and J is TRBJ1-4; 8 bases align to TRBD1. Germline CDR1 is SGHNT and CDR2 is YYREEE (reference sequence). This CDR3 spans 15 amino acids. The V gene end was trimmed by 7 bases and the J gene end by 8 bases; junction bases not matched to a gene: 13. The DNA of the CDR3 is TGTGCCAGCGGCTACGGACAGGGTGAGGGAGAAAAACTGTTTTTT. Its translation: CASGYGQGEGEKLFF.

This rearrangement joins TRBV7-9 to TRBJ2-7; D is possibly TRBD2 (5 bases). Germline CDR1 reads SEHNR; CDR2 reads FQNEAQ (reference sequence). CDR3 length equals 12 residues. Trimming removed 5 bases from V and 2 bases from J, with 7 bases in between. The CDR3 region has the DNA TGTGCCAGCAGCCCCGGGGCCTACGAGCAGTACTTC. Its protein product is CASSPGAYEQYF.

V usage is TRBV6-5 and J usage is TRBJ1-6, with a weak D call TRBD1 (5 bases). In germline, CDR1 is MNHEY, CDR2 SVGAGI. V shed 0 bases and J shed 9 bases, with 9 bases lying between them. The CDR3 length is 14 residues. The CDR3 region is CASSYSTEVSPLHF. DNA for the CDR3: TGTGCCAGCAGTTACTCGACAGAGGTTTCACCCCTCCACTTT.

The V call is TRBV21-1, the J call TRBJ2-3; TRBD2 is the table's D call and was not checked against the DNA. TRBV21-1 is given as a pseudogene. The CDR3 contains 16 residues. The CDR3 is CASSSRGDYSTDTQYF. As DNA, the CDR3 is TGTGCCAGCAGCAGTAGGGGGGACTATTCCACAGATACGCAGTATTTT.

CDR3 region: CASSTGLAATYNEQFF. CDR3 sequence (DNA): TGTGCCAGTAGTACCGGACTAGCGGCAACATACAATGAGCAGTTCTTC. The rearrangement links TRBV19 to TRBJ2-1; TRBD2 matches at 10 bases. The ends lost 4 bases at V and 4 bases at J; junction bases unmatched: 7. Germline CDR1 is LNHDA and CDR2 is SQIVND (reference sequence). The CDR3 length is 16 residues.

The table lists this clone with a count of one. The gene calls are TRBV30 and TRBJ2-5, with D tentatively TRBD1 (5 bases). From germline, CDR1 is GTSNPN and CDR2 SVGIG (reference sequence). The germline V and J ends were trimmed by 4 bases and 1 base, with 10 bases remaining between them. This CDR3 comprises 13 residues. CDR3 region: CAWNGHRQETQYF. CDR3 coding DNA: TGTGCCTGGAACGGACACCGCCAAGAGACCCAGTACTTC.

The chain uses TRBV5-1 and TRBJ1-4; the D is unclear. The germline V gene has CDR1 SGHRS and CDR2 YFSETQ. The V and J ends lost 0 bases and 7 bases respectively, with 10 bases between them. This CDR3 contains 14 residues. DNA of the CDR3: TGCGCCAGCAGCTTGGAGGCCAGCGGTGAAAAACTGTTTTTT. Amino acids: CASSLEASGEKLFF.

CDR3 region: CASSVGQAYNEQFF. The CDR3 coding sequence is TGCGCCAGCAGCGTAGGACAGGCCTACAATGAGCAGTTCTTC. The chain joins TRBV5-1 to TRBJ2-1, with TRBD1 identical over 7 bases. CDR1 is SGHRS, CDR2 YFSETQ, per germline. Trimming removed 4 bases from V and 2 bases from J; junction bases left unmatched: 3. The CDR3 consists of 14 residues.

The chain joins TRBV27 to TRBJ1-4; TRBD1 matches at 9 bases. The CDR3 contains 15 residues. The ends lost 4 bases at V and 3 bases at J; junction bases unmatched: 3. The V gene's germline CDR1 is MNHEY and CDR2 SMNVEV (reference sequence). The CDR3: CASSSTGGPNEKLFF. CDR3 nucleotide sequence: TGTGCCAGCAGTTCAACAGGGGGCCCTAATGAAAAACTGTTTTTT.

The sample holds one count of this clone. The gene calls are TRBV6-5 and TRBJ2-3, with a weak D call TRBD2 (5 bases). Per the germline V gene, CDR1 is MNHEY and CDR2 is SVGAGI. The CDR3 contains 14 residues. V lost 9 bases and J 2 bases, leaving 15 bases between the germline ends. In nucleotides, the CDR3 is TGTGCCAGGGTTCAGGACCTAGCCACAGATACGCAGTATTTT. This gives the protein CARVQDLATDTQYF.